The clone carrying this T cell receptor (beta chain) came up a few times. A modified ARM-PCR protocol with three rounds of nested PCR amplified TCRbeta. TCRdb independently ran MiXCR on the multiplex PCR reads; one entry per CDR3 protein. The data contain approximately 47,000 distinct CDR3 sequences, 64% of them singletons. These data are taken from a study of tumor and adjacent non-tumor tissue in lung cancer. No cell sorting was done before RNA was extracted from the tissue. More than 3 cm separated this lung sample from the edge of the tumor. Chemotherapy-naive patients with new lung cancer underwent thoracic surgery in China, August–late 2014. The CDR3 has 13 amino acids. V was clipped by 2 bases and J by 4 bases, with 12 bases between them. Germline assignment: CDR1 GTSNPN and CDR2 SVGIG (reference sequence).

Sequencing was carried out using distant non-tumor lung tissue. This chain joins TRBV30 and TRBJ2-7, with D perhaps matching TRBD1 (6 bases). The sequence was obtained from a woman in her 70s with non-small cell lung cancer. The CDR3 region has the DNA TGTGCCTGGAGTCGGCCAGGGGTTTACGAGCAGTACTTC. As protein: CAWSRPGVYEQYF.